These T cell receptor beta chains were read from a single sample in a study of T cell responses to AZD1222 COVID-19 vaccine. TCRdb's table, derived via immunoSEQ multiplex PCR, lists solely in-frame clones and lacks some. The sample lists 86,000 or so clones, around 90% occurring once. Sequencing used peripheral blood, obtained 28 days after the second AZD1222 dose. The source is an adult who received the AZD1222 COVID-19 vaccine. The CDR3 runs from the conserved cysteine through the conserved F or W. D genes are given only for firm matches. Some rows have no size entry. The others give once, few or many, or a class for an expanded clone.

J gene,clone size,V gene,D gene,CDR3 protein,CDR3 DNA
TRBJ2-3,.,TRBV30,TRBD2,CAFLGSGGTDTQYF,TGTGCTTTTCTCGGTAGCGGGGGCACAGATACGCAGTATTTT
TRBJ1-1,.,TRBV6-5,.,CASSTGWGEAFF,TGTGCCAGCAGTACCGGTTGGGGGGAAGCTTTCTTT
TRBJ2-1,.,TRBV7-9,.,CASSQGAGGGTYNEQFF,TGTGCCAGCAGCCAGGGGGCGGGAGGGGGTACCTACAATGAGCAGTTCTTC
TRBJ2-2,.,TRBV24-1,TRBD2,CATSDPGLAGRTGELFF,TGTGCCACCAGTGATCCCGGACTAGCGGGACGGACCGGGGAGCTGTTTTTT
TRBJ2-7,few,TRBV19,TRBD1,CASTPTGGIYEQYF,TGTGCCAGTACCCCGACAGGGGGAATCTACGAGCAGTACTTC
TRBJ1-3,.,TRBV18,TRBD1,CASSPRQGAGNTIYF,TGTGCCAGCTCACCACGTCAGGGGGCGGGAAACACCATATATTTT
TRBJ2-1,once,TRBV2,TRBD2,CASSEAPSGRAGEQFF,TGTGCCAGCAGTGAAGCGCCTAGCGGGAGGGCCGGTGAGCAGTTCTTC
TRBJ2-7,.,TRBV2,TRBD1,CASSLDRGRYEQYF,TGTGCCAGCAGTCTGGACAGGGGAAGATACGAGCAGTACTTC
TRBJ2-2,.,TRBV5-1,.,CASSLGGTGELFF,TGCGCCAGCAGCTTGGGTGGGACCGGGGAGCTGTTTTTT
TRBJ1-5,.,TRBV19,.,CASSDTGRRNQPQHF,TGTGCCAGTAGTGACACAGGGAGGCGCAATCAGCCCCAGCATTTT
TRBJ1-5,.,TRBV28,.,CAIEEGTDQPQHF,TGTGCCATCGAGGAGGGGACGGACCAGCCCCAGCATTTT
TRBJ2-1,once,TRBV19,.,CASSSIGRSSYNEQFF,TGTGCCAGTAGTTCAATCGGACGTAGCTCCTACAATGAGCAGTTCTTC
TRBJ1-2,.,TRBV5-1,.,CASSRENYGYTF,TGCGCCAGCAGCCGTGAGAACTATGGCTACACCTTC
TRBJ1-6,.,TRBV6-5,TRBD1,CASREDRGQSSPLHF,TGTGCCAGCAGGGAGGACAGGGGGCAAAGCTCACCCCTCCACTTT
TRBJ1-2,.,TRBV7-8,TRBD1,CASSQPDRANYGYTF,TGTGCCAGCAGCCAACCGGACAGGGCTAACTATGGCTACACCTTC
TRBJ2-7,.,TRBV2,TRBD1,CASRLFGQGAYEQYF,TGTGCCAGCAGGTTGTTTGGGCAGGGGGCCTACGAGCAGTACTTC
TRBJ2-7,.,TRBV7-9,.,CASSLEGLEQYF,TGTGCCAGCAGCTTAGAGGGCCTCGAGCAGTACTTC
TRBJ1-1,.,TRBV28,TRBD1,CASQRTGAEAFF,TGTGCCAGCCAAAGGACAGGGGCTGAAGCTTTCTTT
TRBJ1-6,.,TRBV12-3/TRBV12-4,.,CASSLQRYSPLHF,TGTGCCAGCAGTCTCCAACGATATTCACCCCTCCACTTT
TRBJ2-7,.,TRBV10-3,TRBD1,CAISDQRDRVPYEQYF,TGTGCCATCAGTGATCAAAGGGACAGGGTGCCCTACGAGCAGTACTTC
TRBJ1-2,.,TRBV27,.,CASSLGWDTPIYGYTF,TGTGCCAGCAGTTTAGGCTGGGACACTCCCATCTATGGCTACACCTTC
TRBJ1-4,.,TRBV19,.,CASVGGGVNEKLFF,TGTGCCTCAGTCGGGGGAGGGGTTAATGAAAAACTGTTTTTT
TRBJ2-7,.,TRBV19,TRBD2,CASSMSSGIEQYF,TGTGCCAGTAGTATGTCTAGCGGGATCGAGCAGTACTTC
TRBJ1-5,.,TRBV10-3,.,CATDRDGNQPQHF,TGTGCCACCGACCGGGATGGCAATCAGCCCCAGCATTTT